The clone carrying this TCR beta chain was found a few times. Time point specified: after neoadjuvant nivolumab, at surgical resection. V was trimmed by 0 bases and J by 2 bases, leaving 9 bases between them. The CDR3 totals 16 residues. CDR1 is SGHDT and CDR2 is YYEEEE in the germline V gene. These data come from a study of neoadjuvant anti-PD-1 for oral cavity cancer. This table comes from immunoSEQ multiplex PCR, and its TCRdb copy is limited to in-frame clones, with some not included. Here the sample spans some 40,000 clones, approximately 40% being singletons. Sample: tumor tissue, taken after nivolumab (anti-PD-1) treatment. The chain has TRBV5-6 and TRBJ1-6; no firm D call. The TCR comes from a person between 40 and 85 years old with oral cavity squamous cell carcinoma. The CDR3 is CASSLGGGPYNSPLHF. Written as DNA, the CDR3 is TGTGCCAGCAGCTTGGGGGGTGGCCCCTATAATTCACCCCTCCACTTT.